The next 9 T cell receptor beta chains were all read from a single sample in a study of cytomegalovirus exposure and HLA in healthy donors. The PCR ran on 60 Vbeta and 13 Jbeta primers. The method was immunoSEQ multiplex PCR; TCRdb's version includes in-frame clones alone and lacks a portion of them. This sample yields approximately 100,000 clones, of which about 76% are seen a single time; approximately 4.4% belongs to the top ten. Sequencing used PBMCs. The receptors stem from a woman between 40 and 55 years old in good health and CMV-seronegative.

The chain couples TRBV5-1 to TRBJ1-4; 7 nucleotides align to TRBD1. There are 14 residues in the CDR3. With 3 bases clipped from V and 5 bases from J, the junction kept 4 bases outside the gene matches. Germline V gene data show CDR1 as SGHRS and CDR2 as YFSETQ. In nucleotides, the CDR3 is TGCGCCAGCAGCTGGGGGACAGTGAATGAAAAACTGTTTTTT. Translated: CASSWGTVNEKLFF.

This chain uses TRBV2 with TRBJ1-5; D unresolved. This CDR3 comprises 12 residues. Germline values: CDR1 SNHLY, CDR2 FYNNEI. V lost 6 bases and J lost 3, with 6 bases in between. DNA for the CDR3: TGTGCCAGCAGGGAATACAATCAGCCCCAGCATTTT. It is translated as CASREYNQPQHF.

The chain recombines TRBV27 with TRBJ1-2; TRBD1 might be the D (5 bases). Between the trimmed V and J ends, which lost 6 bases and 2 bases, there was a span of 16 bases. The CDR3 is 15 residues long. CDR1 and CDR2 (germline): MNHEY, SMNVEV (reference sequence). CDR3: CASRGQVTRNYGYTF. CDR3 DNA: TGTGCCAGCAGGGGGCAGGTAACACGGAACTATGGCTACACCTTC.

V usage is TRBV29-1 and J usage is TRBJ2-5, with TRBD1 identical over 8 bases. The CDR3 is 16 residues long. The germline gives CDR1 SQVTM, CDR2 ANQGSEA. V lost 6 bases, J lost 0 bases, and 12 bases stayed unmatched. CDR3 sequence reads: CSVDGRQGMYQETQYF. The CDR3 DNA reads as TGCAGCGTCGACGGAAGACAGGGGATGTACCAAGAGACCCAGTACTTC.

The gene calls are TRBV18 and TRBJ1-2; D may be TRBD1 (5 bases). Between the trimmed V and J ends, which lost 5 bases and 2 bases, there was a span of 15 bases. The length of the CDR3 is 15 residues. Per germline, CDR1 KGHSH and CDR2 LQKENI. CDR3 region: CASSTGGVGNYGYTF. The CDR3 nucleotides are TGTGCCAGCTCAACCGGAGGGGTAGGAAACTATGGCTACACCTTC. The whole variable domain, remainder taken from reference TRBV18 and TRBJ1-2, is NAGVMQNPRHLVRRRGQEARLRCSPMKGHSHVYWYRQLPEEGLKFMVYLQKENIIDESGMPKERFSAEFPKEGPSILRIQQVVRGDSAAYFCASSTGGVGNYGYTFGSGTRLTVV.

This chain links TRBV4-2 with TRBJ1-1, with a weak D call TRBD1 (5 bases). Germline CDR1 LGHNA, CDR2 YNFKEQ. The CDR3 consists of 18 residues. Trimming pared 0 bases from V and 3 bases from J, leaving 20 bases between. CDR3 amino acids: CASSQDRQGIGGDTEAFF. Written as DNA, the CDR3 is TGTGCCAGCAGCCAAGATCGGCAGGGTATAGGAGGGGACACTGAAGCTTTCTTT.

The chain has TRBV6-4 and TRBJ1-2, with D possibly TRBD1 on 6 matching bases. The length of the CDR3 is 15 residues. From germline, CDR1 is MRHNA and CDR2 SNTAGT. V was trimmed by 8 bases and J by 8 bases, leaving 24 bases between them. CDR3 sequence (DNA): TGTGCCAGCTCTCCCGGTCCCGACAGGTTGGGCGGCTACACCTTC. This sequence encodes CASSPGPDRLGGYTF.

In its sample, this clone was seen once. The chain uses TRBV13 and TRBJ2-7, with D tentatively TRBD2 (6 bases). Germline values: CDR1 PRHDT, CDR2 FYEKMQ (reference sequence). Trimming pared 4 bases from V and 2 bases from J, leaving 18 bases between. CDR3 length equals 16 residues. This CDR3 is CASSSNEGTSTYEQYF. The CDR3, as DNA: TGTGCCAGCAGCTCTAACGAGGGAACTAGCACCTACGAGCAGTACTTC.

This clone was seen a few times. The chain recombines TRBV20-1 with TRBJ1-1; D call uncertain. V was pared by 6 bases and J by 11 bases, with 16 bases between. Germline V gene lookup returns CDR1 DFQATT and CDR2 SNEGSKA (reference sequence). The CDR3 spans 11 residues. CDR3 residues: CSAKNKFFAFF. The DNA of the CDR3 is TGCAGTGCCAAAAACAAGTTTTTCGCTTTCTTT.